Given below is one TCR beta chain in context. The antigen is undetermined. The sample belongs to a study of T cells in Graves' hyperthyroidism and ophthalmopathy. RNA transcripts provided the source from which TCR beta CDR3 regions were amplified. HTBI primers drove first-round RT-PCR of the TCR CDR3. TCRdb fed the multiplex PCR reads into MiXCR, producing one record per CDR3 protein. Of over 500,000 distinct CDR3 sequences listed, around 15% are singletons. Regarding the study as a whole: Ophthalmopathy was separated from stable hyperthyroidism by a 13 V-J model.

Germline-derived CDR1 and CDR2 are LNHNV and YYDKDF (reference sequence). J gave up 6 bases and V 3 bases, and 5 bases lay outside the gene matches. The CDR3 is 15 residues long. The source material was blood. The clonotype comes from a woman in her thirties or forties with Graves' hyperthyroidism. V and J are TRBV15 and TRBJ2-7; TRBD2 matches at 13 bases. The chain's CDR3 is CATSSWTSGSLEQYF. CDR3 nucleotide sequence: TGTGCCACCAGCAGCTGGACTAGCGGGAGCCTCGAGCAGTACTTC.